Presented here are 23 T cell receptor beta chains from one specimen sequenced in a study of CD8+ T cells in alopecia areata. Sequencing templates came from extracted RNA that was reverse transcribed into cDNA. Assay used: immunoSEQ multiplex PCR; TCRdb lists only in-frame clones, some missing. The sample shows around 150,000 clones, about two thirds of them seen only once. What was sequenced was CD8+ T cells sorted from blood. Source of these receptors: a human donor in good health.

The chain couples TRBV9 to TRBJ2-5; possibly TRBD1 or TRBD2 for D (6 bases each). The ends were cut back, 0 bases at V and 5 bases at J, with 14 bases in the middle. Germline V gene sequence: CDR1 SGDLS, CDR2 YYNGEE. This CDR3 is 15 amino acids long. The CDR3 DNA reads TGTGCCAGCAGCGTAGCGGGGGCCAACGGGGAGACCCAGTACTTC. Encoded protein: CASSVAGANGETQYF.

The rearrangement links TRBV6-6 to TRBJ1-2; no reliable D call. This CDR3 has 12 residues. Trimming removed 11 bases from V and 5 bases from J, with 15 bases in between. CDR1 is MNHNY and CDR2 is SVGAGI in the germline V gene (reference sequence). The CDR3, as DNA: TGTGCCCTAAAGGAGACACTATATGGCTACACCTTC. The encoded protein is CALKETLYGYTF.

V is TRBV9 and J is TRBJ2-3; unclear D gene. Germline-derived CDR1 and CDR2 are SGDLS and YYNGEE. Deletions cut 0 bases from V and 2 bases from J, with 7 bases between. CDR3 length: 14 residues. The CDR3 loop is CASSVVAITDTQYF. The CDR3 DNA follows: TGTGCCAGCAGCGTAGTTGCCATCACAGATACGCAGTATTTT.

The rearrangement joins TRBV6-6 to TRBJ1-2; weak D call: TRBD1 (6 bases). V was trimmed by 7 bases and J by 6 bases, leaving 12 bases between them. Per the germline V gene, CDR1 is MNHNY and CDR2 is SVGAGI (reference sequence). The CDR3 is 12 residues long. The DNA for the CDR3 is TGTGCCAGCATGGCAGGGGCCGATGGCTACACCTTC. Protein sequence: CASMAGADGYTF.

This clone has only a few counts. The V gene is TRBV27, the J gene TRBJ2-7; 10 bases line up with TRBD1. Looked up from germline, CDR1 is MNHEY and CDR2 is SMNVEV (reference sequence). Unmatched junction bases numbered 6, after V lost 5 bases and J lost 5 bases. The CDR3 has 14 residues. The CDR3 loop is CASSTGQGGDEQYF. CDR3 coding DNA: TGTGCCAGCAGTACCGGACAGGGGGGCGACGAGCAGTACTTC.

Written as DNA, the CDR3 is TGTGCCAGCAGTATCTTAGCGGGAGCGGGCGAGACCCAGTACTTC. Protein: CASSILAGAGETQYF. The rearrangement uses TRBV6-1 and TRBJ2-5, with 9 bases matching TRBD2. This CDR3 has 15 amino acids. V lost 5 bases to trimming and J lost 5 bases; unmatched junction nucleotides: 9. Per the germline V gene, CDR1 is MNHNS and CDR2 is SASEGT.

V and J are TRBV15 and TRBJ1-5, with D perhaps TRBD1 (6 bases). V was clipped by 4 bases and J by 5 bases, with 12 bases between them. The CDR3 runs to 14 residues. Per germline, CDR1 LNHNV and CDR2 YYDKDF (reference sequence). CDR3 in amino acids: CATSTFEGDQPQHF. Written as DNA, the CDR3 is TGTGCCACCAGCACATTTGAGGGGGATCAGCCCCAGCATTTT.

This clone was picked up a small number of times. V is TRBV5-1 and J is TRBJ2-7; D is possibly TRBD1 or TRBD2 (6 bases each). V was trimmed by 4 bases and J by 3 bases, leaving 17 bases between them. The germline gives CDR1 SGHRS, CDR2 YFSETQ. This CDR3 has 15 amino acids. The CDR3 DNA follows: TGCGCCAGCAGCACCTCCGGGGGCTCCTACTACGAGCAGTACTTC. Protein sequence: CASSTSGGSYYEQYF.

The CDR3: CATSRDLSSGNTIYF. The CDR3 DNA reads as TGTGCCACCAGCAGGGACCTGAGCTCTGGAAACACCATATATTTT. The rearrangement joins TRBV15 to TRBJ1-3; D is undetermined. The germline V and J ends were trimmed by 3 bases and 0 bases, with 9 bases remaining between them. The germline CDR1 and CDR2 sequences are LNHNV and YYDKDF (reference sequence). The CDR3 runs to 15 residues. The variable domain in full, completed from reference TRBV15 and TRBJ1-3, reads DAMVIQNPRYQVTQFGKPVTLSCSQTLNHNVMYWYQQKSSQAPKLLFHYYDKDFNNEADTPDNFQSRRPNTSFCFLDIRSPGLGDTAMYLCATSRDLSSGNTIYFGEGSWLTVV.

The rearrangement links TRBV29-1 to TRBJ2-7; a weak D match, TRBD2 (6 bases). Germline assignment: CDR1 SQVTM and CDR2 ANQGSEA. The CDR3 runs 14 residues. Trimming removed 7 bases at V and 0 bases at J, with 16 bases between. In nucleotides, the CDR3 is TGCAGCGCCCGCGGAGGGGAACTCTCCTACGAGCAGTACTTC. Its translation: CSARGGELSYEQYF.

This sequence joins TRBV30 and TRBJ1-1; 7 bases agree with TRBD1. The length of the CDR3 is 16 residues. Germline lookup yields CDR1 GTSNPN and CDR2 SVGIG (reference sequence). V trimming: 2 bases; J trimming: 1 base; junction bases outside the gene matches: 10. In nucleotides, the CDR3 is TGTGCCTGGAGTCCAACCCCTCGGGACAGGAACACTGAAGCTTTCTTT. Translation: CAWSPTPRDRNTEAFF.

This chain links TRBV15 with TRBJ1-3; possibly TRBD1 for D (6 bases). The CDR3 is 18 residues long. V lost 5 bases, J lost 0 bases, and 20 bases lay in between. CDR1 and CDR2 from the germline V gene are LNHNV and YYDKDF (reference sequence). This chain's CDR3 is CATSPIDMTQGSGNTIYF. The CDR3 DNA reads as TGTGCCACCAGCCCGATCGATATGACACAGGGCTCTGGAAACACCATATATTTT.

The rearrangement links TRBV6-5 to TRBJ2-7; TRBD2 matches 10 bases. V shed 2 bases and J 6 bases; nucleotides not matched to a gene: 7. The germline V gene has CDR1 MNHEY and CDR2 SVGAGI. The CDR3 consists of 15 residues. As DNA, the CDR3 is TGTGCCAGCAGTTACGTAGCGGGAGGCAGTTCCGAGCAGTACTTC. Protein: CASSYVAGGSSEQYF.

The rearrangement links TRBV10-2 to TRBJ2-7; D is undetermined. V lost 4 bases and J 3 bases, leaving 7 bases between the germline ends. Per germline, CDR1 WSHSY and CDR2 SAAADI. The CDR3 is made up of 12 amino acids. The CDR3 nucleotides are TGCGCCAGCAGTGTCGACTTCTACGAGCAGTACTTC. Amino acids: CASSVDFYEQYF.

V gene TRBV27 combines with J gene TRBJ1-1; D remains unclear. Germline lookup yields CDR1 MNHEY and CDR2 SMNVEV (reference sequence). This CDR3 has 13 amino acids. Trimming cost V 0 bases and J 4 bases, with 6 bases left between them. CDR3 region: CASSLSRTTEAFF. Written as DNA, the CDR3 is TGTGCCAGCAGTTTATCCAGGACCACTGAAGCTTTCTTT.

This clone was observed once. The chain recombines TRBV13 with TRBJ1-2, with D possibly being TRBD1 (6 bases). V was pared by 0 bases and J by 8 bases, with 13 bases between. The CDR3 runs 14 residues. Germline assignment: CDR1 PRHDT and CDR2 FYEKMQ (reference sequence). CDR3 residues: CASSLGQGSWGYTF. The CDR3 nucleotides are TGTGCCAGCAGCTTAGGCCAGGGGAGTTGGGGCTACACCTTC.

V gene TRBV6-5 combines with J gene TRBJ2-7; D unclear. The V gene lost 0 bases and the J gene lost 3 bases, with 6 bases spanning the gap. CDR3 size: 13 residues. The germline CDR1 and CDR2 sequences are MNHEY and SVGAGI. The chain's CDR3 is CASSYSPSYEQYF. Here the CDR3 DNA reads TGTGCCAGCAGTTACTCCCCTAGCTACGAGCAGTACTTC.

The rearrangement uses TRBV4-1 and TRBJ1-1; weak D call: TRBD1 (5 bases). The germline V and J ends were trimmed by 4 bases and 5 bases, with 17 bases remaining between them. This CDR3 comprises 15 residues. The germline gives CDR1 MGHRA, CDR2 YSYEKL. The CDR3 nucleotides read TGCGCCAGCAGCCGGCCCGGGGGAGGGAGAACTGAAGCTTTCTTT. This translates into CASSRPGGGRTEAFF.

The rearrangement joins TRBV29-1 to TRBJ2-7; no clear D gene. The germline V gene encodes CDR1 SQVTM and CDR2 ANQGSEA. V shed 4 bases and J shed 4 bases, with 5 bases lying between them. The CDR3 spans 10 residues. CDR3 sequence reads: CSVGEYEQYF. The CDR3 coding sequence is TGCAGCGTTGGAGAGTACGAGCAGTACTTC.

This clone has only a few counts. The J gene is TRBJ1-1, the V gene TRBV6-5, with D unclear. The germline gives CDR1 MNHEY, CDR2 SVGAGI. The CDR3 has 13 residues. V was cut by 8 bases and J by 0 bases, with 10 bases left in between. CDR3 coding DNA: TGTGCCAGCCAGGCCCTCATGAACACTGAAGCTTTCTTT. Residues: CASQALMNTEAFF.

CDR3 coding DNA: TGTGCCAGCAGCCCAGGCCCCGGGGAGCTGTTTTTT. Protein sequence: CASSPGPGELFF. The V and J genes are TRBV7-8 and TRBJ2-2; unclear D gene. The CDR3 is 12 amino acids. Trimming left V 5 bases short and J 6 bases short, with 7 bases between. CDR1 is SGHVS and CDR2 is FQNEAQ in the germline V gene.

The CDR3 DNA follows: TGTGCCAGCAGCCCTAGCAAAGGACAGCCTAACTATGGCTACACCTTC. Its protein is CASSPSKGQPNYGYTF. V is TRBV4-2 and J is TRBJ1-2, with D perhaps TRBD1 (6 bases). This CDR3 has 16 amino acids. Germline V gene data show CDR1 as LGHNA and CDR2 as YNFKEQ. Deletions cut 4 bases from V and 0 bases from J, with 15 bases between.

The gene calls are TRBV7-9 and TRBJ2-7; 7 bases are shared with TRBD2. Trimming cost V 4 bases and J 3 bases; bases outside gene matches: 6. Germline assignment: CDR1 SEHNR and CDR2 FQNEAQ (reference sequence). The CDR3 contains 14 residues. The CDR3 loop is CASSSSGGDYEQYF. CDR3 DNA sequence: TGTGCCAGCAGCTCCTCGGGAGGTGACTACGAGCAGTACTTC.